This TCR beta chain was recorded in a study of T cells after yellow fever vaccination. Findings of the study overall: Most clones from primary vaccination were detected again post-booster (almost 98% CD4, roughly 85% CD8).

This CDR3 contains 16 residues. Trimming stripped 5 bases from V and 4 bases from J, with 20 bases between. In TCRdb, the 5' RACE reads were re-called with MiXCR into one record per CDR3 protein. The table lists some 99,000 distinct CDR3 sequences, around 5.8% of them singletons. Concerning this clonotype itself: Its antigen is still unknown.

The V call is TRBV12-3 or TRBV12-4, the J call TRBJ1-2; D ambiguous. The material sequenced was CD8+ T cells sorted from PBMCs, taken 10 days after the yellow fever booster vaccination. The source is a man aged 18 to 29 who received the YFV17D yellow fever vaccine. CDR3 DNA: TGTGCCAGCAGTCCCCTCTCCAGGATCTCGGGCTATGGCTACACCTTC. Its protein is CASSPLSRISGYGYTF.